This T cell receptor (beta chain) came from a study of T-cell memory formation after mild COVID-19. Background on the study: Largely, the TCR clusters proved donor specific. Overall study results and limits: There were some responding clones in pre-infection memory, which suggested that cross-reactive memory had joined. The study found contracting CD4+ clones mainly in CM and EM and contracting CD8+ clones in EMRA.

The CDR3 runs 13 residues. V dropped 2 bases and J dropped 8 bases, with 12 bases sitting between them. In regard to this clonotype: The target antigen is unknown.

5'RACE primed from the constant segment yielded TCR alpha and TCR beta cDNA libraries bearing sample barcodes and UMIs. Each CDR3 protein is one row after TCRdb ran MiXCR on the 5' RACE reads. This sample has 120,000 to 150,000 distinct CDR3 sequences; under 25% occur once, and the top ten carry approximately 2%. The chain recombines TRBV12-3 or TRBV12-4 with TRBJ1-2, with a tentative D call TRBD1 (5 bases). Sequencing was done on a sample of PBMCs or a T cell subset sorted from them (not recorded which). The source is an adult woman who had mild COVID-19 (a few samples of this study predate the infection). Cell type and time point are not known. The CDR3 is CASSLRWGRGYTF. Written as DNA, the CDR3 is TGTGCCAGCAGTTTAAGGTGGGGACGGGGCTACACCTTC.